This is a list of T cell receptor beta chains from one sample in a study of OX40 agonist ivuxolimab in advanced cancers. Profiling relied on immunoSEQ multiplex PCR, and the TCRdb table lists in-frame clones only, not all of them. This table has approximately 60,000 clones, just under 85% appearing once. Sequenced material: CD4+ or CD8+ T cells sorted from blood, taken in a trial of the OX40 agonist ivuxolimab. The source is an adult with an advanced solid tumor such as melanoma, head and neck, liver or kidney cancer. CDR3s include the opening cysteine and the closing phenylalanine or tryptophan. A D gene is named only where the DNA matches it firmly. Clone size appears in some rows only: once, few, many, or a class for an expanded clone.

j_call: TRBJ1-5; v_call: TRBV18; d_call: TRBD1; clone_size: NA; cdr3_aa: CASSPRGQGHQPQHF; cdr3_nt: TGTGCCAGCTCACCACGGGGACAGGGGCACCAGCCCCAGCATTTT
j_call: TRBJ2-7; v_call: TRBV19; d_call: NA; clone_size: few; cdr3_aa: CASSIGGILSYEQYF; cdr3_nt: TGTGCCAGTAGTATAGGGGGTATCCTAAGCTACGAGCAGTACTTC
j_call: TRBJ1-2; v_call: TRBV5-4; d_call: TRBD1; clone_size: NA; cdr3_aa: CASSGVGQGDYGYTF; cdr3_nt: TGTGCCAGCAGCGGGGTCGGACAGGGTGACTATGGCTACACCTTC
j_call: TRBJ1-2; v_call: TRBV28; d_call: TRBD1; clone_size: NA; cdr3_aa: CASRTPGTGHGRWMNYGYTF; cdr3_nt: TGTGCCAGCAGAACCCCCGGGACAGGGCATGGAAGGTGGATGAACTATGGCTACACCTTC
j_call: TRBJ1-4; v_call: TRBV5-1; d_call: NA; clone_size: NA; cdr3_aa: CASSPTGRTTNEKLFF; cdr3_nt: TGCGCCAGCAGCCCGACAGGTCGAACAACTAATGAAAAACTGTTTTTT
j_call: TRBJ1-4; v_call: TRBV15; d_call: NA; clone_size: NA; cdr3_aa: CATSKAVGDEKLFF; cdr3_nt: TGTGCCACCAGCAAGGCCGTAGGGGATGAAAAACTGTTTTTT
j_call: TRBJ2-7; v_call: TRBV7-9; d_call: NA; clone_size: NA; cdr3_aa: CATLGTPSYEQYF; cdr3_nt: TGTGCCACCTTGGGGACACCCTCCTACGAGCAGTACTTC
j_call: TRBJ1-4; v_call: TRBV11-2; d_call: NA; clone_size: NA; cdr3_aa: CASSLYDREKLFF; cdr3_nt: TGTGCCAGCAGCTTATACGATCGCGAAAAACTGTTTTTT
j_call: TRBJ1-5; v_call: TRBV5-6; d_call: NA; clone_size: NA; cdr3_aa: CASSLARSGAQPQHF; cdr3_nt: TGTGCCAGCAGCTTGGCCCGGTCAGGGGCTCAGCCCCAGCATTTT
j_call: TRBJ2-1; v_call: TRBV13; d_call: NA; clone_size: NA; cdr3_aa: CASKTRTLHHNEQFF; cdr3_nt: TGTGCCAGTAAAACCCGGACACTCCATCACAATGAGCAGTTCTTC
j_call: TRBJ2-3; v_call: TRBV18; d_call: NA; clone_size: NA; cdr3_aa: CASAAGAHPDTQYF; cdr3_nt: TGTGCCAGCGCTGCGGGGGCCCATCCAGATACGCAGTATTTT
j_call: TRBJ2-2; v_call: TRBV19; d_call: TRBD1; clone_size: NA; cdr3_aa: CASSPQGAGELFF; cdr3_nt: TGTGCCAGTAGTCCTCAGGGGGCCGGGGAGCTGTTTTTT
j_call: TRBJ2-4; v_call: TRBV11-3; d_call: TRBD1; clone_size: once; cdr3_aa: CASRQGGKNIQYF; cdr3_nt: TGTGCCAGCAGACAGGGGGGCAAAAACATTCAGTACTTC
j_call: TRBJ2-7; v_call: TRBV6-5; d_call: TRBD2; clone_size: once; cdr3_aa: CASRGIRLAGEQYF; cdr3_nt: TGTGCCAGCAGAGGAATACGACTAGCGGGGGAGCAGTACTTC
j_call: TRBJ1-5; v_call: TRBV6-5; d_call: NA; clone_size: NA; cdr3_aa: CASTQGPYQPQHF; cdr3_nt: TGTGCCAGCACCCAAGGGCCGTATCAGCCCCAGCATTTT
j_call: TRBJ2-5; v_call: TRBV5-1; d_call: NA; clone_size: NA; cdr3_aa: CASSLEETQYF; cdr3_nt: TGCGCCAGCAGCTTGGAAGAGACCCAGTACTTC
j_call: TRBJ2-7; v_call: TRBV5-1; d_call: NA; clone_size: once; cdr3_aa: CASSSAPGVYEQYF; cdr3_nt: TGCGCCAGCAGCTCGGCACCTGGGGTTTACGAGCAGTACTTC
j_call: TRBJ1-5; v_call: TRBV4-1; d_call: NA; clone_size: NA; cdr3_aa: CASSQDPGQRQPQHF; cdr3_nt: TGCGCCAGCAGCCAAGATCCAGGGCAGCGTCAGCCCCAGCATTTT
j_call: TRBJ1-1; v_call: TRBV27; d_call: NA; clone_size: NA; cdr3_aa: CASSLRTGMGKAFF; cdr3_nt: TGTGCCAGCAGTTTAAGAACAGGGATGGGCAAAGCTTTCTTT
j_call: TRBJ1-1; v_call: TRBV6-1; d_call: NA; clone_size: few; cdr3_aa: CASSALGGEGTEAFF; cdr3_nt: TGTGCCAGCAGCGCTCTAGGGGGAGAAGGAACTGAAGCTTTCTTT
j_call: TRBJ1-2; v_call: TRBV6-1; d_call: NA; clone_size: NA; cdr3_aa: CASSANIYGYTF; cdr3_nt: TGTGCCAGCAGCGCAAATATCTATGGCTACACCTTC
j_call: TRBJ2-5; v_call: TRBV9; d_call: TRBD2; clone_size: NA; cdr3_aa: CASSVGLAGYEQYF; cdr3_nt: TGTGCCAGCAGCGTCGGGCTAGCGGGATATGAGCAGTACTTC
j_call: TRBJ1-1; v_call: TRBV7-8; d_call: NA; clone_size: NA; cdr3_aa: CASSLGGFGEAFF; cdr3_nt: TGTGCCAGCAGCTTAGGGGGGTTCGGTGAAGCTTTCTTT
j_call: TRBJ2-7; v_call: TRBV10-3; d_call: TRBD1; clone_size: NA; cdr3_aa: CAIKDPGQGYYEQYF; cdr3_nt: TGTGCCATCAAAGATCCGGGACAGGGTTACTACGAGCAGTACTTC
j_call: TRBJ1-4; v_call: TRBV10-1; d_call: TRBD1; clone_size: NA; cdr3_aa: CASSQGAGEKLFF; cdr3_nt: TGCGCCAGCAGCCAGGGGGCAGGTGAAAAACTGTTTTTT
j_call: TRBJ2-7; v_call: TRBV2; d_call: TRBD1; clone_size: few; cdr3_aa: CASSGTGHSLYEQYF; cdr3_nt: TGTGCCAGCAGTGGGACAGGACATTCCCTTTACGAGCAGTACTTC